This TCR beta chain was profiled in a study of T cell responses to AZD1222 COVID-19 vaccine. Germline V lookup: CDR1 SGHTA, CDR2 FQGNSA. This CDR3 contains 15 residues. The V end was cut by 4 bases, the J end by 5 bases, with 17 bases between. The table came from immunoSEQ multiplex PCR; TCRdb's copy has only in-frame clones and leaves some out. The sample has 95,000 to 150,000 clones, roughly 87% seen once. Overall study findings and caveats: Repertoire sampling was restricted to post-peak T cell response timepoints. The reported proportion of spike-specific TCRs targeting unmutated variant regions was nearly half.

Notes on this clone: Its antigen is as yet unknown.

This sequence joins TRBV7-2 and TRBJ1-2, with D tentatively TRBD1 (5 bases). The sequence was obtained from an adult in good health. The source was peripheral blood, collected on day 0 of AZD1222 vaccination. The CDR3 DNA sequence: TGTGCCAGCAGCTCCCTTTCGACAGTAATTTATGGCTACACCTTC. Protein sequence: CASSSLSTVIYGYTF.